This TCR beta chain comes out of a study of identical twins (dated by TCRdb to about 2016). Broadly, across the study: TCR alpha and beta repertoires from monozygotic twins, unrelated adults of various ages and cord blood were deep-sequenced to test whether fetal clonotypes persist. To rule out contamination, replicate twin experiments were performed at different times with different library preparation protocols.

Every donor in the study was a healthy Caucasian. Three pairs of female monozygotic twins, all aged roughly 18 to 29 years, were included in the twin cohort. Positive isolation kits from Invitrogen were used to isolate the CD4+ and CD8+ T cell populations. Libraries were made using 5' RACE. Sequenced on an Illumina HiSeq 2000. Template switching introduced a universal primer binding site; the final cDNA contained a unique molecular identifier, enabling accurate counting of TCR cDNA molecules. First-strand cDNA for TCR alpha and beta chains was synthesized from specific primers in the conserved constant-segment region. To control for contamination, every cDNA library was double barcoded, receiving both a SMART-Mk sample barcode and Illumina barcodes. TruSeq adapter sequences and Illumina sample barcodes were added in two successive PCR steps. The TCR alpha and beta cDNA libraries were sequenced on the Illumina HiSeq platform using custom primers. The original methods were these. MiGEC was used to process raw reads and extract unique molecular identifiers, and MiXCR was used to find CDR3 positions. For each individual, recombination models were inferred using an EM algorithm with the repgenHMM and IGoR tools. The tcR package in R was used for shared clonotype analysis, with sharing normalized by the product of cloneset sizes. To study raw recombination free of thymic and clonal selection effects, out-of-frame nonproductive sequences were analyzed. TCRdb redid the processing of the public reads, applying fastp at Q25 and MiXCR, and retained in-frame beta chains. Each entry is one CDR3 protein sequence, shown with its most common DNA and genes. Clone size and V and J calls follow TCRdb, not the original study. The sample has 200,000 to 300,000 distinct CDR3 sequences on record, 6% to 8.5% of them singletons. The ten largest clones take up roughly 5.4% of the sample.

Comment on this clonotype: It lacks a known antigen. Base qualities are missing; no much larger clone stands one base away.

The investigation overall reported the following: Invariant T cells such as MAIT and iNKT could partly confound zero-insertion analyses, although diverse VJ usage argued against such confounding for most clonotypes. Abundant cord blood beta clonotypes had fewer insertions, young adult naive repertoires showed a similar but weaker trend, and memory repertoires showed no such trend. Excess twin sharing in beta out-of-frame sequences was weaker because fewer shared sequences lowered the signal-to-noise ratio. Because the same donors could not be followed over many years, conclusions were based on cross-sectional statistical analysis. Compared with coincidental sharing between unrelated individuals, out-of-frame TCR alpha sequences shared between twins showed an excess of sequences with low generation probability. Recombination models systematically underestimated out-of-frame TCR alpha sharing in monozygotic twins but agreed with sharing between unrelated individuals.

The same data also contributed to another study, on yellow fever vaccine responses in identical twins. The second study, in turn, reports: According to the authors, in identical twins the way T cells responded to vaccination appeared partly convergent and partly personalized. The study precisely tracked vaccine-responding T cell clones in identical twins.

The clonotype originates from a young woman in good health. The sample taken for sequencing was CD8+ T cells sorted from blood.

The DNA reads as follows: TGTGCCAGCAGCGCCGCTGGCACCCCGAGCAGTGAGCAGTTCTTC. Translated, this gives CASSAAGTPSSEQFF. This sequence uses TRBV13 and TRBJ2-1; the D gene identity is not certain. The CDR3 spans 15 residues, from the cysteine through the phenylalanine. Of all the DNA, just the CDR3 is kept, 45 bases in frame from base 1. V is pared back by 5 bases and J by 9 bases, with 20 bases lying between the germline termini. In the germline V gene (reference sequence), CDR1 corresponds to PRHDT and CDR2 to FYEKMQ.